Detailed here is one T cell receptor beta chain. Its antigen is unknown. The record originates from a study of cytomegalovirus exposure and HLA in healthy donors. About the study: The early release's HLA-typed donors yielded about 85 million unique TCRs. Study observations and caveats: In a later analysis, HLA-associated beta chains showed higher expansion and lower generation probabilities than comparable chains. Overall, under 200 TCR beta chains were annotated as cytomegalovirus-associated.

The CDR3 runs 15 residues. Germline V CDR1 and CDR2: SGHVS, FQNEAQ. V lost 1 base and J lost 2, with 11 bases in between. PCR primers comprised 60 Vbeta and 13 Jbeta primers. Using immunoSEQ multiplex PCR, the repertoire was profiled, and TCRdb retains in-frame clones only, with some absent. The sample has 130,000 or so clones. Sequenced sample: PBMCs. V usage is TRBV7-8 and J usage is TRBJ1-1; no clear D. This TCR came from a woman between 18 and 30 years old in good health and CMV-seronegative. The CDR3 loop is CASSLGWAINTEAFF. CDR3 nucleotides: TGTGCCAGCAGCTTAGGATGGGCGATTAACACTGAAGCTTTCTTT.